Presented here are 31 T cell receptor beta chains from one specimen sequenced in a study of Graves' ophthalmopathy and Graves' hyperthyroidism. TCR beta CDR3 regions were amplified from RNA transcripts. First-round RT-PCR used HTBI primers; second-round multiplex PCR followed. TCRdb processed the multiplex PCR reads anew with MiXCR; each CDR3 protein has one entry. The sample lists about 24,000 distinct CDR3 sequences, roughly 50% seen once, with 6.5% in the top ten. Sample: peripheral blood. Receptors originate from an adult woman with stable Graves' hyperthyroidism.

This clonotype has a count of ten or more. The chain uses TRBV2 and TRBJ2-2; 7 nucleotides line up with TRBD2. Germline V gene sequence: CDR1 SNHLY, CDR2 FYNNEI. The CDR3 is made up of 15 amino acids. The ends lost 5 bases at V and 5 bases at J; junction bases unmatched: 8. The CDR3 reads CASSPAGERTGELFF. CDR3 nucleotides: TGTGCCAGCAGTCCTGCGGGAGAGAGAACCGGGGAGCTGTTTTTT.

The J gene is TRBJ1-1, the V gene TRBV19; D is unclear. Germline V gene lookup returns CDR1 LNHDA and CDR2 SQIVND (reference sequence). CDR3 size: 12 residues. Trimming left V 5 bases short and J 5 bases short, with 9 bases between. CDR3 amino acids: CASSYVGTEAFF. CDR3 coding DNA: TGTGCCAGTAGTTACGTGGGAACTGAAGCTTTCTTT.

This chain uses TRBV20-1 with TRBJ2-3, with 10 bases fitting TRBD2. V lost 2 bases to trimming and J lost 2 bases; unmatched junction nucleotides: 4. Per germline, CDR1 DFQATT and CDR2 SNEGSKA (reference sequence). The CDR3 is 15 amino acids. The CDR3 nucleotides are TGCAGTGCTAGAAAACTAGCGGGGATCACAGATACGCAGTATTTT. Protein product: CSARKLAGITDTQYF.

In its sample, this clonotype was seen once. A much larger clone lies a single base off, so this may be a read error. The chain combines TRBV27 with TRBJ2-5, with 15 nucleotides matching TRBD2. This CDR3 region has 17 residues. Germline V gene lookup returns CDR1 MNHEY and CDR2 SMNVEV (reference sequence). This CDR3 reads CASSPGTSGRIQETLYF. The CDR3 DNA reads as TGTGCCAGCAGTCCGGGGACTAGCGGGAGGATCCAAGAGACCCTGTACTTC.

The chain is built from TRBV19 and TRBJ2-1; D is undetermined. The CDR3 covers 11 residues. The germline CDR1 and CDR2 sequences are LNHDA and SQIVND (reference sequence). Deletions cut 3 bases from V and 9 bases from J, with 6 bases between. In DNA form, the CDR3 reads TGTGCCAGTAGTATCGGTACTGAGCAGTTCTTC. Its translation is CASSIGTEQFF.

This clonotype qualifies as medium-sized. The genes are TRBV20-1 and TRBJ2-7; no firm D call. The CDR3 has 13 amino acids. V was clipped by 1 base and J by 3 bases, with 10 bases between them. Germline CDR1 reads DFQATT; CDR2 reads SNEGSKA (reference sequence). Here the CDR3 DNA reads TGCAGTGCTAGAGTGCACGGTAACTACGAGCAGTACTTC. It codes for CSARVHGNYEQYF.

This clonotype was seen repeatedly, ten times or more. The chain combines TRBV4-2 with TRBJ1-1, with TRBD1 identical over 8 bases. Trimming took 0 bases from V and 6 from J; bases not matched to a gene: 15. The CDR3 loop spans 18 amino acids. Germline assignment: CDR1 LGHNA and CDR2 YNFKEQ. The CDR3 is CASSQDGPGTGYIPEAFF. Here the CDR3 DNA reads TGTGCCAGCAGCCAAGATGGCCCCGGGACAGGATATATACCTGAAGCTTTCTTT.

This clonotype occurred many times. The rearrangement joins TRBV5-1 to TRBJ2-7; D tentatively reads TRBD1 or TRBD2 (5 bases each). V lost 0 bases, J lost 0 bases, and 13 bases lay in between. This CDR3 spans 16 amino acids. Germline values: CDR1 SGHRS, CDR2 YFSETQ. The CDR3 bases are TGCGCCAGCAGCTTGGGAGATGGGACCTTCTCCTACGAGCAGTACTTC. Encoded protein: CASSLGDGTFSYEQYF.

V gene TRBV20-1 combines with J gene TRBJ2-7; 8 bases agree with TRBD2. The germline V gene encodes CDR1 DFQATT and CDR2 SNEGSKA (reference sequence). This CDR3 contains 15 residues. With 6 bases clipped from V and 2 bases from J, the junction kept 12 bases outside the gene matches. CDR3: CSATSQLAVPYEQYF. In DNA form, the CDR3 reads TGCAGTGCCACATCCCAACTAGCGGTTCCCTACGAGCAGTACTTC.

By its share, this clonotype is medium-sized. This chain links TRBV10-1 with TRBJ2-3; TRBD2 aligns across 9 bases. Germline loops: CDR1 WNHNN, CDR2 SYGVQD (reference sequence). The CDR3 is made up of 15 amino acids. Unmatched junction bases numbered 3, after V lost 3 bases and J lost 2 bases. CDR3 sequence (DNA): TGCGCCAGCAGTGACCTAGCGGGATTCACAGATACGCAGTATTTT. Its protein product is CASSDLAGFTDTQYF.

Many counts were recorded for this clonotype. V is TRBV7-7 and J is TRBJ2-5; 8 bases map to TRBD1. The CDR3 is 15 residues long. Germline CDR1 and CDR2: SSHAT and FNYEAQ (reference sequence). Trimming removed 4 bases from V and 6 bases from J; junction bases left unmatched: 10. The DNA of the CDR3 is TGTGCCAGCAGCTCATTGGACAGGGCCGTGCAGACCCAGTACTTC. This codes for CASSSLDRAVQTQYF.

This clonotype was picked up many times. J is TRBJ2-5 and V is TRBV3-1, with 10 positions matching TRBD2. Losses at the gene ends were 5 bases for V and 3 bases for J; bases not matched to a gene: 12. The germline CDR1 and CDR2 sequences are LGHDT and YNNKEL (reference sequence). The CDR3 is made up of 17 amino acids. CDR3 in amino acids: CASSNFTGLAEKETQYF. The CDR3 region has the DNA TGTGCCAGCAGCAACTTCACAGGACTAGCGGAGAAAGAGACCCAGTACTTC.

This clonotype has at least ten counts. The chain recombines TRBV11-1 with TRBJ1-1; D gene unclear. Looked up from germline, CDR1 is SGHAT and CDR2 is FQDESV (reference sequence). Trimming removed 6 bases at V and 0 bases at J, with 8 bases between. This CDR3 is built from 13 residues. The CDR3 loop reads CASRRPLNTEAFF. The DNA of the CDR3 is TGTGCCAGCAGACGACCGTTGAACACTGAAGCTTTCTTT.

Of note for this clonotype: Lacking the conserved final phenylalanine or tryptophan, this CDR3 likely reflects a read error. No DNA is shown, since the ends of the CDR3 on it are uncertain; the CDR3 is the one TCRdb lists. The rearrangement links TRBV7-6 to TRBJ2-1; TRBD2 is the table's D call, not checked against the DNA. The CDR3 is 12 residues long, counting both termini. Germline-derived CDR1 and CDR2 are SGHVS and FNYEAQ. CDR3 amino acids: CASSLEAERPSY.

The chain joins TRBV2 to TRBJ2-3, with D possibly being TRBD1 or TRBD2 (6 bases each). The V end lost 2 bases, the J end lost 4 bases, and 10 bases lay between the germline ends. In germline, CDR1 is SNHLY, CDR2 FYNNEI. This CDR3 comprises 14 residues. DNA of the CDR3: TGTGCCAGCAGTGAATACAGGGAGGCAGATACGCAGTATTTT. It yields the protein CASSEYREADTQYF. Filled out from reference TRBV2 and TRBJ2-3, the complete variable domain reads EPEVTQTPSHQVTQMGQEVILRCVPISNHLYFYWYRQILGQKVEFLVSFYNNEISEKSEIFDDQFSVERPDGSNFTLKIRSTKLEDSAMYFCASSEYREADTQYFGPGTRLTVL.

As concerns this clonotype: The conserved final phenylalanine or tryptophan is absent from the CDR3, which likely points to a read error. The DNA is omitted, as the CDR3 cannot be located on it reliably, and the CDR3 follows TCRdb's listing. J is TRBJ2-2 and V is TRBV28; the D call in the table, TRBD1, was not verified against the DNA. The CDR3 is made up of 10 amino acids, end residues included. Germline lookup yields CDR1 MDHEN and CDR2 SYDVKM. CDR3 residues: CASKQQGPAG.

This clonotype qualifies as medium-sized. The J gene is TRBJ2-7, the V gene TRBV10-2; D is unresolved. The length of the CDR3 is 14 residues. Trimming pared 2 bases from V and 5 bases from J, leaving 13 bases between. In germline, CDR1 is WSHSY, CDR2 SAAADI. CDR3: CASSEGRSSHEQYF. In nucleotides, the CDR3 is TGCGCCAGCAGTGAGGGAAGGAGTAGCCACGAGCAGTACTTC.

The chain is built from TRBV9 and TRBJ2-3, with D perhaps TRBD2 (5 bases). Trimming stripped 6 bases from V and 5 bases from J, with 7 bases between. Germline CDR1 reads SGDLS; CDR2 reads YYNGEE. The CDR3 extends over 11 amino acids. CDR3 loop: CASKGRDTQYF. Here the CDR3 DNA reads TGTGCCAGCAAAGGGAGAGATACGCAGTATTTT.

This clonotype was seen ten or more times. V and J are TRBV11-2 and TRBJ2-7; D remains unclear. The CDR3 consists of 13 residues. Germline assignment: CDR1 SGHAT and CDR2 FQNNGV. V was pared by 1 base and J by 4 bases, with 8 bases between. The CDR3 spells CASSLGPLYEQYF. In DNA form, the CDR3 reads TGTGCCAGCAGCTTAGGGCCACTGTACGAGCAGTACTTC.

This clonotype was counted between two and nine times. CDR3 amino acids: CATNPPQREYSYNEQFF. CDR3 sequence (DNA): TGTGCCACCAACCCCCCCCAGCGGGAGTATTCCTACAATGAGCAGTTCTTC. The rearrangement uses TRBV11-3 and TRBJ2-1, with 8 bases aligning to TRBD2. CDR1 is SGHNT and CDR2 is YENEEA in the germline V gene. The CDR3 is 17 residues long. V trimming: 10 bases; J trimming: 1 base; junction bases outside the gene matches: 15. The entire variable domain, with the rest obtained from reference TRBV11-3 and TRBJ2-1, is as follows: EAGVVQSPRYKIIEKKQPVAFWCNPISGHNTLYWYLQNLGQGPELLIRYENEEAVDDSQLPKDRFSAERLKGVDSTLKIQPAELGDSAVYLCATNPPQREYSYNEQFFGPGTRLTVL.

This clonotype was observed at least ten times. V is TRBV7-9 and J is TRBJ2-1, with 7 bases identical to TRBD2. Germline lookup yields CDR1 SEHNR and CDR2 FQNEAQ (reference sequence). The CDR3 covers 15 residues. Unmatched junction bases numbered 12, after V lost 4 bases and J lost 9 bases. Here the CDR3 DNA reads TGTGCCAGCAGCTGGGGGGGGGGAACACTAGTTGAGCAGTTCTTC. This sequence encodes CASSWGGGTLVEQFF.

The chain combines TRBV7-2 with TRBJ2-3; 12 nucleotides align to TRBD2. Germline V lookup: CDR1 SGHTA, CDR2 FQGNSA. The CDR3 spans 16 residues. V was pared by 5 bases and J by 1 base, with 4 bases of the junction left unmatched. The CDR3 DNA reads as TGTGCCAGCAGCCAAAGACTAGCGGGAGGCACAGATACGCAGTATTTT. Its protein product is CASSQRLAGGTDTQYF.

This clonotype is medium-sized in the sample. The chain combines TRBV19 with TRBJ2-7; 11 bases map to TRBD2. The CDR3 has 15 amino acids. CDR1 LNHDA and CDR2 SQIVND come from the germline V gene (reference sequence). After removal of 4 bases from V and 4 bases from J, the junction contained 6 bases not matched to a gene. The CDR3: CASSRDGTSGYEQYF. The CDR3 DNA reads TGTGCCAGTAGTAGAGACGGGACTAGCGGTTACGAGCAGTACTTC. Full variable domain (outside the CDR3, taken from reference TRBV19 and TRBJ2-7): DGGITQSPKYLFRKEGQNVTLSCEQNLNHDAMYWYRQDPGQGLRLIYYSQIVNDFQKGDIAEGYSVSREKKESFPLTVTSAQKNPTAFYLCASSRDGTSGYEQYFGPGTRLTVT.

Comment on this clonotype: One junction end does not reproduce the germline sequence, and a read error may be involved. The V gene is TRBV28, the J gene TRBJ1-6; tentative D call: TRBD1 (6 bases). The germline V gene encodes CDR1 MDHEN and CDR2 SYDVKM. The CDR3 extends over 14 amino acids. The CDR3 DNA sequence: TGTGCCAGTACCTTGGACAGACCGGATTCACCCCTCCACTTC. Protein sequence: CASTLDRPDSPLHF.

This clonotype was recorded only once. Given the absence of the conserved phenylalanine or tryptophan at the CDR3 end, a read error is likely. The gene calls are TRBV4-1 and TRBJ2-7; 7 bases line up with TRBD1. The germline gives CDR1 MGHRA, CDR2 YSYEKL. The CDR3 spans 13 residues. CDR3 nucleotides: TGCACCAGCAGCCCGGGACAGAGTTACGAGCAGTACCTC. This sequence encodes CTSSPGQSYEQYL.

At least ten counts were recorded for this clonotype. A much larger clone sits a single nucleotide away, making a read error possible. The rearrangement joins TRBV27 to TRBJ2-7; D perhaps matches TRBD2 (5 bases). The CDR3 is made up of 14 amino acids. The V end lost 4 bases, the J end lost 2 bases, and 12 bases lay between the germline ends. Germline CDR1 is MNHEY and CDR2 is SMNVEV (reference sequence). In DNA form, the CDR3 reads TGTGCCAGCAGTTGGGCGGGCAGCGCCTACGAGCAGTACTTC. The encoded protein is CASSWAGSAYEQYF.

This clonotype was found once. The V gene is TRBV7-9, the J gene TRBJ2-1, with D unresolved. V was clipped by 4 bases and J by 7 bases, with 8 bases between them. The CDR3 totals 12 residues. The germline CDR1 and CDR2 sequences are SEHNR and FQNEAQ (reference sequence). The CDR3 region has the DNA TGTGCCAGCAGCTCGGCCATAAATGAGCAGTTCTTC. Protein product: CASSSAINEQFF.

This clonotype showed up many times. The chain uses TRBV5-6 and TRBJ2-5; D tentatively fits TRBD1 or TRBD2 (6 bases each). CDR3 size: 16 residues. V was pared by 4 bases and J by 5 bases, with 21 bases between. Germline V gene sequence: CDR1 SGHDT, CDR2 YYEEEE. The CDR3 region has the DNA TGTGCCAGCAGCACCTTAGGAGTTAGAGGGGGGGAGACCCAGTACTTC. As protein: CASSTLGVRGGETQYF. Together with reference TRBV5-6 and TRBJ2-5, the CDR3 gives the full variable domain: DAGVTQSPTHLIKTRGQQVTLRCSPKSGHDTVSWYQQALGQGPQFIFQYYEEEERQRGNFPDRFSGHQFPNYSSELNVNALLLGDSALYLCASSTLGVRGGETQYFGPGTRLLVL.

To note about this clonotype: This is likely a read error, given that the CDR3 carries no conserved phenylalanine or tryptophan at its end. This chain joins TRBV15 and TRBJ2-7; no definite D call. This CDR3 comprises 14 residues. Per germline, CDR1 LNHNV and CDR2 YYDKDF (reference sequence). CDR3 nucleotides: TGTGCCACCAGCAGAGTCGCTGGATCATACGGGCAGTACATC. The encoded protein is CATSRVAGSYGQYI.

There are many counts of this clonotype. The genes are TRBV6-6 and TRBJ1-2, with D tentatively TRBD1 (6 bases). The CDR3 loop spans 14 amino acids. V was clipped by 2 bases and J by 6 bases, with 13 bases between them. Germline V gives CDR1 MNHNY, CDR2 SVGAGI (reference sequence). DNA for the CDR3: TGTGCCAGCAGTTACCTTCAGGGGAGGGATGGCTACACCTTC. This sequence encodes CASSYLQGRDGYTF.

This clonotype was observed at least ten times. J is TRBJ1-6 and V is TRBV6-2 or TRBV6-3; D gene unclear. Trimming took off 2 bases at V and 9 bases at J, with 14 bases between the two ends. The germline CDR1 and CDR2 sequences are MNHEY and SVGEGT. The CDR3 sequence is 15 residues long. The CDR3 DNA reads TGTGCCAGCAGTTACGGAGGTAGTAAGATTTCACCCCTCCACTTT. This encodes CASSYGGSKISPLHF.